This T cell receptor (beta chain) was found in a study of neurological immune-mediated disorders. This clonotype was counted at least ten times. The authors produced cDNA by 5'RACE using 10-nucleotide random UMIs. Each CDR3 protein is one row after TCRdb ran MiXCR on the 5' RACE reads. The profile shows about 48,000 distinct CDR3 sequences, 10% of them singletons. Losses at the gene ends were 5 bases for V and 7 bases for J; bases not matched to a gene: 7. The CDR3 has 16 residues. This clonotype was sampled from a woman between 35 and 50 years old with HTLV-1-associated myelopathy (HAM/TSP). The chain joins TRBV12-3 or TRBV12-4 to TRBJ2-1, with 14 positions matching TRBD2. Sample: PBMCs. The CDR3 loop is CASSLRLAGGQNEQFF. CDR3 DNA: TGTGCCAGCAGTCTCAGACTAGCGGGGGGGCAAAATGAGCAGTTCTTC.